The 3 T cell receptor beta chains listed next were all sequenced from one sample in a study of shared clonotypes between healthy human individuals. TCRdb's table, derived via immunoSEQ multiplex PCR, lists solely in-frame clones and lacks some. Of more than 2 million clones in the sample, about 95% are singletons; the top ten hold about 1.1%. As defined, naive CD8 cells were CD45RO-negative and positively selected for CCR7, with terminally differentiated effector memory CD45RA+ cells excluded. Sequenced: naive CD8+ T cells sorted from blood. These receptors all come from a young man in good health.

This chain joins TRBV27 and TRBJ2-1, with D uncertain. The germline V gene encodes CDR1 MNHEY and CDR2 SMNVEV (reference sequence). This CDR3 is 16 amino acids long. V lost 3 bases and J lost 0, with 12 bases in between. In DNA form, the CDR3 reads TGTGCCAGCAGTTTGATCGGGCTCAGCTCCTACAATGAGCAGTTCTTC. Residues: CASSLIGLSSYNEQFF.

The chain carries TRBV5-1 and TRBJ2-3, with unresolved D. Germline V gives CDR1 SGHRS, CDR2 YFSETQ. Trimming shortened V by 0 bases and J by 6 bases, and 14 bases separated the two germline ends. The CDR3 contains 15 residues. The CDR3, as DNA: TGCGCCAGCAGCTTGGAGGAGCCGGCGCAGGATACGCAGTATTTT. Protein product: CASSLEEPAQDTQYF.

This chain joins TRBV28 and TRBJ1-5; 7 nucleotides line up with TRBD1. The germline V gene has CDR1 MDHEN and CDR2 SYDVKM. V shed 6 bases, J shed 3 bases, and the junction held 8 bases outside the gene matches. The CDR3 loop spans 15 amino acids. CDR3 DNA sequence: TGTGCCAGCAGCCCACGGGACAGTCACAATCAGCCCCAGCATTTT. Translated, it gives CASSPRDSHNQPQHF. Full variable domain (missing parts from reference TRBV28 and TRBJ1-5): DVKVTQSSRYLVKRTGEKVFLECVQDMDHENMFWYRQDPGLGLRLIYFSYDVKMKEKGDIPEGYSVSREKKERFSLILESASTNQTSMYLCASSPRDSHNQPQHFGDGTRLSIL.